This T cell receptor beta chain came from a study of blood T cell repertoires in COVID-19. Study at large: Acute and convalescent COVID-19 samples came from the United States, Italy and Spain.

This clone has just one count. The V and J ends lost 8 bases and 7 bases respectively, with 21 bases between them. Germline lookup yields CDR1 MNHEY and CDR2 SMNVEV (reference sequence). The CDR3 is 16 amino acids. Participants, about 18 to 90 years old, spanned under 25 US areas. Libraries were prepared by immunoSEQ multiplex PCR; TCRdb keeps only in-frame clonotypes and omits some of them. This table has some 490,000 clones, 70% to 90% appearing once. Sequences were obtained from PBMCs or T cells enriched from blood (not recorded which). This TCR was sampled from a woman in her sixties who had recovered from COVID-19. The chain couples TRBV27 to TRBJ1-6, with D perhaps matching TRBD1 (6 bases). CDR3 region: CASGRGGAQGNSPLHF. DNA of the CDR3: TGTGCCAGCGGTAGAGGGGGGGCGCAGGGGAATTCACCCCTCCACTTT.